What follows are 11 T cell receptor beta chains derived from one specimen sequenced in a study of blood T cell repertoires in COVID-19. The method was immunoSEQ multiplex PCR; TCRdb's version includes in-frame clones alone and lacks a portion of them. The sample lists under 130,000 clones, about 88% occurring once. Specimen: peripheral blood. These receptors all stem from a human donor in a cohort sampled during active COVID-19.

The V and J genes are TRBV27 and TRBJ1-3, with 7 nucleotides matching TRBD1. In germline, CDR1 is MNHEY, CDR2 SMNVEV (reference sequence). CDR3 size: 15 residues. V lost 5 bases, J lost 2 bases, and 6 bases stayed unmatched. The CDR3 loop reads CASSKQGFAGNTIYF. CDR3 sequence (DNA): TGTGCCAGCAGTAAACAGGGGTTCGCTGGAAACACCATATATTTT.

This chain's CDR3 is CASSYWTGGGDGYTF. CDR3 DNA sequence: TGTGCCAGCAGCTATTGGACAGGGGGCGGAGATGGCTACACCTTC. V and J are TRBV7-9 and TRBJ1-2, with TRBD1 matching 11 bases. V dropped 4 bases and J dropped 6; count of bases not matched to a gene: 7. Germline V gene data show CDR1 as SEHNR and CDR2 as FQNEAQ (reference sequence). CDR3 size: 15 residues.

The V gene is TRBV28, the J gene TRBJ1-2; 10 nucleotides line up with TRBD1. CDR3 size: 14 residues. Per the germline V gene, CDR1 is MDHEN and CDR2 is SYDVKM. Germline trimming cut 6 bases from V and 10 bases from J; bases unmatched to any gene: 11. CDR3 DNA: TGTGCCAGCAGATCTCCGGGACAGGGGTTTGACTACACCTTC. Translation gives CASRSPGQGFDYTF.

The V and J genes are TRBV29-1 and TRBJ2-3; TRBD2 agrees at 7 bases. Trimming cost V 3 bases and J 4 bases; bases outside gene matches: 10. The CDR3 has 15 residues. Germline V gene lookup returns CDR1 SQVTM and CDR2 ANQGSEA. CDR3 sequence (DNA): TGCAGCGTTGATGGAGGTGCGGGAGAGGCAGATACGCAGTATTTT. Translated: CSVDGGAGEADTQYF.

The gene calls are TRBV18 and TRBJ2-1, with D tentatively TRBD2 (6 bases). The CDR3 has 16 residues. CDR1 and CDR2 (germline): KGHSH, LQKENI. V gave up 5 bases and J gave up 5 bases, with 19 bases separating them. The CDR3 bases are TGTGCCAGCTCATCCCTAACCGGGACTTTCCACAATGAGCAGTTCTTC. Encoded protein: CASSSLTGTFHNEQFF.

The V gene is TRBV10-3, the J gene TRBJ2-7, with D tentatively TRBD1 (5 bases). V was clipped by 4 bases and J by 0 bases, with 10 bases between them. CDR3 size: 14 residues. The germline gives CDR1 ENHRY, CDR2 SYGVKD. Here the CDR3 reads CAISADSYSYEQYF. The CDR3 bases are TGTGCCATCAGTGCTGACAGTTACTCCTACGAGCAGTACTTC.

As DNA, the CDR3 is TGTGCCAGTATAGCGGGTGATACCTACAATGAGCAGTTCTTC. Translated: CASIAGDTYNEQFF. The chain carries TRBV28 and TRBJ2-1, with 7 bases matching TRBD2. The CDR3 length is 14 residues. CDR1 and CDR2 from the germline V gene are MDHEN and SYDVKM. V shed 9 bases and J 2 bases; nucleotides not matched to a gene: 7.

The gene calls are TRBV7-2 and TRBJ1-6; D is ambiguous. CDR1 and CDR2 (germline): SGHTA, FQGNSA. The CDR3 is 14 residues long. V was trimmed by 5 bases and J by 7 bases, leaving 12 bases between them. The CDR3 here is CASSTRTGNSPLHF. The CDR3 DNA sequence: TGTGCCAGCAGCACAAGGACGGGAAATTCACCCCTCCACTTT.

The CDR3 loop is CASSTQAGELFF. The CDR3 nucleotides are TGTGCCAGCAGCACCCAGGCAGGGGAGCTGTTTTTT. This chain uses TRBV7-3 with TRBJ2-2; D is unresolved. Germline CDR1 SGHTA, CDR2 FQGTGA. The CDR3 runs to 12 residues. Trimming stripped 5 bases from V and 8 bases from J, with 9 bases between.

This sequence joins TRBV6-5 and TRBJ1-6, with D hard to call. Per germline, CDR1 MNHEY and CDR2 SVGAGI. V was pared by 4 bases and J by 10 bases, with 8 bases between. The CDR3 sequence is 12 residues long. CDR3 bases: TGTGCCAGCAGTTCGTTCGAGTCACCCCTCCACTTT. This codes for CASSSFESPLHF.

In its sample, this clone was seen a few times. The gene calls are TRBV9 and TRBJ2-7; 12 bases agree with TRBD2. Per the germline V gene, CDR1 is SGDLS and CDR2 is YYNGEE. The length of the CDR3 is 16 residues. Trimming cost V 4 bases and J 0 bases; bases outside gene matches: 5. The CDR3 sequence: CASSPGLAGFSYEQYF. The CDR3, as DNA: TGTGCCAGCAGCCCTGGACTAGCGGGGTTCTCCTACGAGCAGTACTTC.